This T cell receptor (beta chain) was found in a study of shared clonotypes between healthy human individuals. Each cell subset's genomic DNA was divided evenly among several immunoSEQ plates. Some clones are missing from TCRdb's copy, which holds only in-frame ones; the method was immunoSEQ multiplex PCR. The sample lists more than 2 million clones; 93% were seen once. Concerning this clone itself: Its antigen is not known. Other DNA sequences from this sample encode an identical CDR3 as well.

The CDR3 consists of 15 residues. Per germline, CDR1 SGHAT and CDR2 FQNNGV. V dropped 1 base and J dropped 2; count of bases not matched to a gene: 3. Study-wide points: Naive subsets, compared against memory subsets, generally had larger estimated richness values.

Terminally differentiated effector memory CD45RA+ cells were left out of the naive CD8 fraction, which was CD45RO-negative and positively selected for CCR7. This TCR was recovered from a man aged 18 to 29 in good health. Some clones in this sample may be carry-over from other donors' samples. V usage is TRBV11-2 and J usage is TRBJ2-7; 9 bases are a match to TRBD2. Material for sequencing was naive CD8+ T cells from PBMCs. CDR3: CASSLGLAVTYEQYF. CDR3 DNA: TGTGCCAGCAGCTTAGGACTAGCGGTAACCTACGAGCAGTACTTC.